This T cell receptor (beta chain) was captured in a study of blood T cells in healthy people across ages. For the study at large: About one barcoded beta molecule per two T cells came from capture by template switching. Findings and caveats of the study: TCR beta diversity per million T cells fell roughly linearly with age.

This CDR3 has 15 amino acids. CDR1 and CDR2 (germline): DFQATT, SNEGSKA (reference sequence). V dropped 0 bases and J dropped 4; count of bases not matched to a gene: 6. With a J-beta primer mix and a sample-barcoded 5' primer, a second PCR ran 7 to 11 cycles. TCRdb passed the 5' RACE reads through MiXCR, listing each CDR3 protein once. The sample records fewer than 800,000 distinct CDR3 sequences, 49% being singletons. Regarding this clonotype: Its target is unknown.

The people who gave samples were healthy Caucasians from Russia, aged 6 to 90. J is TRBJ1-2 and V is TRBV20-1; 9 nucleotides line up with TRBD1. The sample consisted of blood. The source of this sequence is a woman aged 60 to 75 in good health. DNA for the CDR3: TGCAGTGCTAGAGACCCCGGGACAGGGTCCTATGGCTACACCTTC. This sequence encodes CSARDPGTGSYGYTF.